A selection of T cell receptor beta chains follows, all from one sample in a study of cytomegalovirus exposure and HLA in healthy donors. Here immunoSEQ multiplex PCR was the method, and the copy in TCRdb shows in-frame clones only, minus some. This table holds approximately 76,000 clones, 79% found once. Specimen: PBMCs. Receptors were obtained from a man aged 30 to 45 in good health and CMV-seronegative. CDR3s include the opening cysteine and the closing phenylalanine or tryptophan. Fields, in order: V gene, CDR3 protein.

TRBV7-9 CASSLNPGGEQFF
TRBV5-1 CASSLDPGVNTQYF
TRBV5-1 CASSLAGGPGEQFF
TRBV28 CASSSGTGAGNQPQHF
TRBV5-6 CASSLAGEGAQYF
TRBV29-1 CSVSGARGTEAFF
TRBV29-1 CSARTSGNGEQFF
TRBV7-2 CASSLDRGINEKLFF
TRBV18 CASSPSQGSGGYTF
TRBV5-4 CASSFRGAYTEAFF
TRBV30 CACATVPNTGELFF
TRBV4-1 CASSQARSRNTGELFF
TRBV28 CASSSPGRGYGNTIYF
TRBV11-2 CASSARLDSGNTIYF
TRBV18 CASSPMRGQGADYGYTF
TRBV25-1 CASSEEVFGGQYF
TRBV13 CASSSGTGGAHYGYTF
TRBV7-9 CASSLGDRDQYF
TRBV5-5 CASSPYDSGVNQPQHF
TRBV30 CAWSKGPRGIEQFF
TRBV27 CASSARFASFSPLYEQYF
TRBV6-1 CASTDSLNTGELFF
TRBV6-5 CASSYGVGRSGEQYF
TRBV6-5 CASSYSRTGGTFF
TRBV27 CASSFQGRATEAFF
TRBV7-9 CASSWAGTDGNTIYF
TRBV18 CASSPLADSYEQYF
TRBV2 CASSDRGFYGYTF
TRBV7-9 CASSRDSTTYEQYF
TRBV6-1 CASSLVVSDTQYF
TRBV25-1 CASSRGRDFGSTDTQYF
TRBV30 CAWSLDRGRAKFF
TRBV10-1 CASSESYQAGETQYF
TRBV7-9 CASSLGAWGYQPQHF
TRBV30 CAWSAGQSSNQPQHF
TRBV7-9 CASSLGAGAGNTIYF
TRBV12-5 CASGLMAASTDTQYF
TRBV27 CASSHGLAGVAGELFF
TRBV10-3 CAISESSRMKPQHF
TRBV6-1 CSSSSTGDSNQPQHF
TRBV5-4 CASLDRGRGTDTQYF
TRBV6-5 CASSYMENQPQHF
TRBV7-8 CASSFRPRSSGANVLTF
TRBV10-3 CAIRDRVANTEAFF
TRBV27 CASSPGQLLSSQPQHF
TRBV7-9 CASSDRGNTGELFF
TRBV29-1 CSVAGYTEAFF
TRBV11-3 CASSFSGNTEAFF
TRBV5-4 CASSQAPGANTGELFF
TRBV19 CASSVIPGHANQPQHF
TRBV21-1 CASRPSNYPTGLWERPAGELFF
TRBV6-5 CASSPGLAGADEQFF
TRBV5-4 CASSSLGGGRAAEVSEQFF
TRBV10-3 CAIRGTGTSGNEQFF
TRBV7-9 CASSPLWEAERTGELFF
TRBV19 CASSMGASGNQPQHF
TRBV4-3 CASSLDRGPLEQYF
TRBV6-1 CASSEGGHGRYTF
TRBV5-4 CASSRTGDRPYEQYF
TRBV6-5 CASSRGFRETQYF